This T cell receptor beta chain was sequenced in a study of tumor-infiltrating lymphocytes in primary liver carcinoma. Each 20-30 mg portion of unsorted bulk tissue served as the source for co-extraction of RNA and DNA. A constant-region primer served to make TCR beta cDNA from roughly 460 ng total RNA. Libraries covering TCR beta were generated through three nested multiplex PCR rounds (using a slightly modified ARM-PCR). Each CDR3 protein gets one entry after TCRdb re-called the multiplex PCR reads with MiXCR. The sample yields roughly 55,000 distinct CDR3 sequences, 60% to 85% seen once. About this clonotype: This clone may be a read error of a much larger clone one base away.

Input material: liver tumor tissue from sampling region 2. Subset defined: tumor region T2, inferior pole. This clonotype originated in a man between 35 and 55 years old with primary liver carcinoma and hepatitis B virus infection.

CDR3 sequence (DNA): TGTGCCAGCAGTTTAGGGTCTTCAGAGACCCAGTACTTC. Translated: CASSLGSSETQYF. The rearrangement uses TRBV28 and TRBJ2-5; D uncertain. The CDR3 has 13 residues. The V end was cut by 2 bases, the J end by 4 bases, with 8 bases between. Germline-derived CDR1 and CDR2 are MDHEN and SYDVKM.